The 21 T cell receptor beta chains reported below all come from one sample, sequenced in a study of CD8 T cells in ankylosing spondylitis. General observations from the study: Characteristic of ankylosing spondylitis blood, it appeared, was a TCR beta motif comprising roughly 8 highly homologous variants.

Antigens for these TCRs are unknown. TCRdb passed the 5' RACE reads through MiXCR, listing each CDR3 protein once. The sample gives about 220,000 distinct CDR3 sequences, around 19% of which show up once; about 42% is in the top ten. Sequencing input: blood, either unsorted or a sorted T cell fraction (not recorded which). The receptors were gathered from a male donor with ankylosing spondylitis.

This clonotype has more than one count but fewer than ten. This rearrangement joins TRBV6-1 to TRBJ1-6; 9 nucleotides align to TRBD1. V lost 6 bases, J lost 10 bases, and 13 bases stayed unmatched. Germline CDR1 MNHNS, CDR2 SASEGT. The CDR3 is 16 residues long. The CDR3 DNA sequence: TGTGCCAGCAGCCCTGAGGACAGGGGCTTTTCGTCACCCCTCCACTTT. Encoded protein: CASSPEDRGFSSPLHF.

This clonotype has only a few counts. V and J are TRBV7-9 and TRBJ2-1, with TRBD1 matching over 9 bases. Looked up from germline, CDR1 is SEHNR and CDR2 is FQNEAQ (reference sequence). The V gene end was trimmed by 5 bases and the J gene end by 4 bases; junction bases not matched to a gene: 6. CDR3 length: 15 amino acids. The CDR3 sequence is CASSDTGGAYNEQFF. The DNA of the CDR3 is TGTGCCAGCAGCGACACAGGGGGCGCATACAATGAGCAGTTCTTC.

This clonotype was observed a handful of times. This chain links TRBV7-2 with TRBJ2-7; a weak D match, TRBD1 (6 bases). The CDR3 is 15 residues long. Per the germline V gene, CDR1 is SGHTA and CDR2 is FQGNSA. V lost 2 bases and J 7 bases, leaving 18 bases between the germline ends. The CDR3 nucleotides read TGTGCCAGCAGCTTACCGGGACACTTGTTGTATGAGCAGTACTTC. Amino acid sequence: CASSLPGHLLYEQYF.

The chain combines TRBV20-1 with TRBJ2-2, with D perhaps matching TRBD1 (6 bases). V was shortened by 0 bases and J by 2 bases, with 16 bases between the two germline ends. This CDR3 is built from 17 residues. The germline CDR1 and CDR2 sequences are DFQATT and SNEGSKA (reference sequence). In DNA, the CDR3 is TGCAGTGCTAGAGATCAACCCTACAGGGAAAACACCGGGGAGCTGTTTTTT. Its translation is CSARDQPYRENTGELFF.

This clonotype was counted only a few times. This chain uses TRBV28 with TRBJ2-3, with D possibly TRBD2 on 6 matching bases. Deletions cut 5 bases from V and 6 bases from J, with 12 bases between. The CDR3 is 13 amino acids. Germline loops: CDR1 MDHEN, CDR2 SYDVKM. The CDR3 DNA is TGTGCCAGCAGTCCGCCCCGGGGGGATACGCAGTATTTT. It encodes CASSPPRGDTQYF. The full variable domain, its missing parts supplied by reference TRBV28 and TRBJ2-3, is DVKVTQSSRYLVKRTGEKVFLECVQDMDHENMFWYRQDPGLGLRLIYFSYDVKMKEKGDIPEGYSVSREKKERFSLILESASTNQTSMYLCASSPPRGDTQYFGPGTRLTVL.

This chain uses TRBV5-4 with TRBJ2-7; D is perhaps TRBD1 or TRBD2 (6 bases each). Trimming removed 4 bases at V and 3 bases at J, with 14 bases between. Looked up from germline, CDR1 is SGHNT and CDR2 is YYREEE (reference sequence). The CDR3 sequence is 14 residues long. CDR3 DNA: TGTGCCAGCAGCACGGAGGGACAAAGCTACGAGCAGTACTTC. The encoded protein is CASSTEGQSYEQYF. The full variable domain, rest sourced from reference TRBV5-4 and TRBJ2-7, is ETGVTQSPTHLIKTRGQQVTLRCSSQSGHNTVSWYQQALGQGPQFIFQYYREEENGRGNFPPRFSGLQFPNYSSELNVNALELDDSALYLCASSTEGQSYEQYFGPGTRLTVT.

The table lists this clonotype with many counts. The rearrangement links TRBV7-8 to TRBJ2-1, with TRBD2 matching 8 bases. The trim removed 3 bases at V and 14 bases at J, leaving 15 bases unmatched. This CDR3 is 15 amino acids long. Germline values: CDR1 SGHVS, CDR2 FQNEAQ. This CDR3 reads CASSLYPTSAEGKFF. CDR3 nucleotides: TGTGCCAGCAGCTTGTATCCGACTAGCGCCGAAGGAAAGTTCTTC.

The chain has TRBV7-9 and TRBJ1-6, with no clear D. CDR3 length: 12 amino acids. Trimming shortened V by 5 bases and J by 9 bases, and 8 bases separated the two germline ends. CDR1 and CDR2 (germline): SEHNR, FQNEAQ (reference sequence). CDR3 loop: CASSLESSPLHF. CDR3 nucleotide sequence: TGTGCCAGCAGCCTAGAGAGTTCACCCCTCCACTTT.

This chain links TRBV5-1 with TRBJ2-7, with 7 bases that match TRBD2. With V trimmed by 4 bases and J by 3 bases, 7 bases remained unmatched. The CDR3 length is 14 residues. The germline gives CDR1 SGHRS, CDR2 YFSETQ. CDR3 nucleotides: TGCGCCAGCAGCGTAAGCGGGAACCTCTACGAGCAGTACTTC. This sequence encodes CASSVSGNLYEQYF.

The chain uses TRBV4-3 and TRBJ2-2; TRBD2 is a possible D gene (5 bases). The germline V gene encodes CDR1 LGHNA and CDR2 YSLEER. This CDR3 is 13 amino acids long. Trimming removed 6 bases at V and 5 bases at J, with 10 bases between. Written as DNA, the CDR3 is TGCGCCAGCAGGGGAGCGGTTACCGGGGAGCTGTTTTTT. Translated: CASRGAVTGELFF.

This clonotype appeared a few times. V is TRBV12-3 or TRBV12-4 and J is TRBJ2-2; 8 nucleotides agree with TRBD2. Losses at the gene ends were 6 bases for V and 3 bases for J; bases not matched to a gene: 9. CDR3 length: 16 residues. The DNA for the CDR3 is TGTGCCAGCAGACCCGGGACTAGTTTAGACACCGGGGAGCTGTTTTTT. It encodes CASRPGTSLDTGELFF.

The chain joins TRBV19 to TRBJ2-5; D uncertain. CDR3 length equals 12 residues. Germline V lookup: CDR1 LNHDA, CDR2 SQIVND (reference sequence). The germline V and J ends were trimmed by 3 bases and 5 bases, with 7 bases remaining between them. The CDR3 region has the DNA TGTGCCAGTAGTATGAGCAGGGAGACCCAGTACTTC. Translating it yields CASSMSRETQYF. Combining the CDR3 with reference TRBV19 and TRBJ2-5 gives the whole variable domain DGGITQSPKYLFRKEGQNVTLSCEQNLNHDAMYWYRQDPGQGLRLIYYSQIVNDFQKGDIAEGYSVSREKKESFPLTVTSAQKNPTAFYLCASSMSRETQYFGPGTRLLVL.

This chain links TRBV12-3 or TRBV12-4 with TRBJ1-1, with 8 bases identical to TRBD1. V lost 7 bases and J lost 0; bases outside the gene matches: 4. The CDR3 consists of 14 residues. CDR3 DNA: TGTGCCAGCACCCTCAGGGGGCTGAACACTGAAGCTTTCTTT. Its translation is CASTLRGLNTEAFF.

This clonotype occurred a few times. The chain links TRBV28 to TRBJ2-7; perhaps D is TRBD1 or TRBD2 (6 bases each). The CDR3 is 15 amino acids. The germline gives CDR1 MDHEN, CDR2 SYDVKM. With 3 bases removed from V and 3 bases from J, the gap between germline ends came to 15 bases. For the CDR3, the DNA is TGTGCCAGCAGTTTCGGTGTAGGGGGGTACTACGAGCAGTACTTC. It encodes CASSFGVGGYYEQYF.

This clonotype was detected a few times. The rearrangement joins TRBV19 to TRBJ2-2; no reliable D call. There are 12 residues in the CDR3. V was clipped by 4 bases and J by 5 bases, with 5 bases between them. In germline, CDR1 is LNHDA, CDR2 SQIVND (reference sequence). The CDR3, as DNA: TGTGCCAGTAGTACCTATACCGGGGAGCTGTTTTTT. Amino acids: CASSTYTGELFF. Full variable domain (outside the CDR3, taken from reference TRBV19 and TRBJ2-2): DGGITQSPKYLFRKEGQNVTLSCEQNLNHDAMYWYRQDPGQGLRLIYYSQIVNDFQKGDIAEGYSVSREKKESFPLTVTSAQKNPTAFYLCASSTYTGELFFGEGSRLTVL.

The chain couples TRBV30 to TRBJ1-5; the match to TRBD1 covers 7 bases. V shed 3 bases and J 4 bases; nucleotides not matched to a gene: 9. This CDR3 has 15 residues. Germline CDR1 and CDR2: GTSNPN and SVGIG (reference sequence). CDR3 loop: CAWSAGTAPNQPQHF. The CDR3 region has the DNA TGTGCCTGGAGCGCCGGGACAGCACCTAATCAGCCCCAGCATTTT.

This clonotype was seen a handful of times. The chain links TRBV4-1 to TRBJ2-3; D not certain. V lost 2 bases, J lost 2 bases, and 5 bases lay in between. CDR1 and CDR2 from the germline V gene are MGHRA and YSYEKL. This CDR3 has 13 residues. This CDR3 reads CASSQISTDTQYF. DNA of the CDR3: TGCGCCAGCAGCCAAATTTCCACAGATACGCAGTATTTT.

The chain uses TRBV7-3 and TRBJ2-3; 10 nucleotides align to TRBD1. This CDR3 has 16 residues. Germline values: CDR1 SGHTA, CDR2 FQGTGA. With 3 bases clipped from V and 3 bases from J, the junction kept 6 bases outside the gene matches. CDR3 in amino acids: CASSLTTGGTTDTQYF. The CDR3 coding sequence is TGTGCCAGCAGCTTGACGACAGGGGGCACGACAGATACGCAGTATTTT.

This clonotype was seen only a few times. The chain recombines TRBV13 with TRBJ2-2, with D perhaps assigned TRBD1 or TRBD2 (5 bases each). The germline CDR1 and CDR2 sequences are PRHDT and FYEKMQ (reference sequence). V was cut by 5 bases and J by 3 bases, with 16 bases left in between. The CDR3 loop spans 16 amino acids. CDR3 residues: CASSIRGAGYTGELFF. The CDR3 DNA reads as TGTGCCAGCAGCATTCGAGGGGCTGGGTACACCGGGGAGCTGTTTTTT.

The CDR3 region has the DNA TGTGCCAGCAGCGTAGCGGGCCGTGCAACTAATGAAAAACTGTTTTTT. This gives the protein CASSVAGRATNEKLFF. V gene TRBV9 combines with J gene TRBJ1-4; D is unresolved. CDR1 and CDR2 (germline): SGDLS, YYNGEE. V was shortened by 0 bases and J by 0 bases, with 9 bases between the two germline ends. This CDR3 is built from 16 residues.

V is TRBV7-9 and J is TRBJ2-1; the match to TRBD2 covers 7 bases. In germline, CDR1 is SEHNR, CDR2 FQNEAQ (reference sequence). CDR3 size: 14 residues. Germline trimming cut 2 bases from V and 9 bases from J; bases unmatched to any gene: 7. The CDR3 DNA reads TGTGCCAGCAGCTTAAACGGGGAGCGGGGTGAGCAGTTCTTC. Translating it yields CASSLNGERGEQFF.